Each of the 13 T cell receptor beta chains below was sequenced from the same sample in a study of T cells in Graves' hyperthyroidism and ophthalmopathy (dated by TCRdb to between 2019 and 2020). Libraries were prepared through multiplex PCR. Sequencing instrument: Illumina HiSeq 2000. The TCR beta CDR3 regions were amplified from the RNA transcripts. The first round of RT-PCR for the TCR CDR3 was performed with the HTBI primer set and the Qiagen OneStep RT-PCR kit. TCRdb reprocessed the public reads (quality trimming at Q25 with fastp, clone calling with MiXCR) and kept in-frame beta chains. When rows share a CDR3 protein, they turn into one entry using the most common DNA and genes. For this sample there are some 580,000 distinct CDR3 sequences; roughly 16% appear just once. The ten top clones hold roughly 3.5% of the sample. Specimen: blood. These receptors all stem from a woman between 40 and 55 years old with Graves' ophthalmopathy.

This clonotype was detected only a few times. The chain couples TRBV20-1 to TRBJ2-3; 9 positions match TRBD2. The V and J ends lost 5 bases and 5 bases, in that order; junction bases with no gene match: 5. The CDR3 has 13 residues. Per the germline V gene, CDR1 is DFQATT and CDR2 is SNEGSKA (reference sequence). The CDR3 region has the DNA TGCAGTGCTGTAGCGGGAGTCCTAGATACGCAGTATTTT. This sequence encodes CSAVAGVLDTQYF.

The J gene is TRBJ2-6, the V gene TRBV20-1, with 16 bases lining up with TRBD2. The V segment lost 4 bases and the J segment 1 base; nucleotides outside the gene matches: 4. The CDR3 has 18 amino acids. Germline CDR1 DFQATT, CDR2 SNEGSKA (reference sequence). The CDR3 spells CSATRGLAGGSGANVLTF. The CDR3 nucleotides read TGCAGTGCTACAAGGGGACTAGCGGGAGGGTCTGGGGCCAACGTCCTGACTTTC.

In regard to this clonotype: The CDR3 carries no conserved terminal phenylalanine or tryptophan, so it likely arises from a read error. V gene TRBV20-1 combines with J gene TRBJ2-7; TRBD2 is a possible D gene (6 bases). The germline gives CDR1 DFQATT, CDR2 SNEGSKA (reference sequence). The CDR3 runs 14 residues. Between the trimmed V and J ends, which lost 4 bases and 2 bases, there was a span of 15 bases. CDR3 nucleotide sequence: TGCAGTGCTATGGTGCCCCGGGAGACCTACGAGCAGTACCTC. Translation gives CSAMVPRETYEQYL.

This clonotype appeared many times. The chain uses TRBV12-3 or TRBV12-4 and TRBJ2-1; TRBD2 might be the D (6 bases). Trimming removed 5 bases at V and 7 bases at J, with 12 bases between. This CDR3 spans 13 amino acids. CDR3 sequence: CASSGGTQNEQFF. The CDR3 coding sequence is TGTGCCAGCAGTGGCGGGACCCAAAATGAGCAGTTCTTC.

The CDR3 region has the DNA TGTGCCAGCTCCGGTCTGCGGTCGGAGACCCAGTACTTC. Protein sequence: CASSGLRSETQYF. The chain combines TRBV18 with TRBJ2-5; D not resolved. The V end was cut by 6 bases, the J end by 5 bases, with 13 bases between. This CDR3 is built from 13 residues. CDR1 and CDR2 from the germline V gene are KGHSH and LQKENI.

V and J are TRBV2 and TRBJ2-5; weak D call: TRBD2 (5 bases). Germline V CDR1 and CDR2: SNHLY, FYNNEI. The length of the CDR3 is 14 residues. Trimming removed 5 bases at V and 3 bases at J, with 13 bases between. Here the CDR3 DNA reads TGTGCCAGCAGTCCTTCTAGCCAGGAAGAGACCCAGTACTTC. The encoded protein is CASSPSSQEETQYF. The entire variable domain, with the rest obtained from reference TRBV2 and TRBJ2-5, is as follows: EPEVTQTPSHQVTQMGQEVILRCVPISNHLYFYWYRQILGQKVEFLVSFYNNEISEKSEIFDDQFSVERPDGSNFTLKIRSTKLEDSAMYFCASSPSSQEETQYFGPGTRLLVL.

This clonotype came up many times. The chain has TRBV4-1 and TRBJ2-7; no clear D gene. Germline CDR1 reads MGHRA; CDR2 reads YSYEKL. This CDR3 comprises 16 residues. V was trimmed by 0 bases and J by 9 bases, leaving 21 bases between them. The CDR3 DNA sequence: TGCGCCAGCAGCCAAGAAGTTACAGACGTAGTTGTCGGGCAGTACTTC. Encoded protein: CASSQEVTDVVVGQYF.

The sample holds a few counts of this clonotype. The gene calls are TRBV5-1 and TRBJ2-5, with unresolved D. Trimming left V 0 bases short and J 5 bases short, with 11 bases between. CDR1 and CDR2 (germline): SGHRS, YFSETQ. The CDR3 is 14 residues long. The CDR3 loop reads CASSLGDDSETQYF. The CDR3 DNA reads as TGCGCCAGCAGCTTGGGAGACGATTCGGAGACCCAGTACTTC.

DNA of the CDR3: TGCAGTGCTAGCGGGAGGGGGCGGACAGATACGCAGTATTTT. It codes for CSASGRGRTDTQYF. The rearrangement links TRBV20-1 to TRBJ2-3, with D possibly matching TRBD2 (8 bases). V was shortened by 3 bases and J by 3 bases, with 13 bases between the two germline ends. This CDR3 comprises 14 residues. The germline V gene has CDR1 DFQATT and CDR2 SNEGSKA (reference sequence).

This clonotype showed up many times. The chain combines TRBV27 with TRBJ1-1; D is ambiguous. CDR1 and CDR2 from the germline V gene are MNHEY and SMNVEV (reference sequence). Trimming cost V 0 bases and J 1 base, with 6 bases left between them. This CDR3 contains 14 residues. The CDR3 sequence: CASSLSTENTEAFF. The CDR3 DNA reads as TGTGCCAGCAGTTTATCGACGGAGAACACTGAAGCTTTCTTT.

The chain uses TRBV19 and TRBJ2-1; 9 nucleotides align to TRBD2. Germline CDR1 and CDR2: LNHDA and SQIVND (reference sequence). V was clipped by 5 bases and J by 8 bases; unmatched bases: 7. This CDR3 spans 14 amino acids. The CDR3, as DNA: TGTGCCAGTAGTCCGGGACTAGCAGGTTATGAGCAGTTCTTC. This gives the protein CASSPGLAGYEQFF.

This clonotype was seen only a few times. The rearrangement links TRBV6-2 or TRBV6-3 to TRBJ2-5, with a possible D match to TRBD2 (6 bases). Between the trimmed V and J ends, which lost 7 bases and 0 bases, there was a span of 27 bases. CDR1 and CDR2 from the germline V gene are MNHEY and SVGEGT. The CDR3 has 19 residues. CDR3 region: CASTTSPALARGHQETQYF. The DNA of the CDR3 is TGTGCCAGCACCACTTCCCCCGCCCTAGCGAGAGGACACCAAGAGACCCAGTACTTC.

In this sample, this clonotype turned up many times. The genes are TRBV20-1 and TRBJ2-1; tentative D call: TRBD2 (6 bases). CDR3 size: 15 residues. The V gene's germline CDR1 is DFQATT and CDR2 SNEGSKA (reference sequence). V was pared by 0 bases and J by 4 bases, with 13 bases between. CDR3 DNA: TGCAGTGCTAGAGATTGGGGGGAGTGGTACAATGAGCAGTTCTTC. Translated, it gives CSARDWGEWYNEQFF.